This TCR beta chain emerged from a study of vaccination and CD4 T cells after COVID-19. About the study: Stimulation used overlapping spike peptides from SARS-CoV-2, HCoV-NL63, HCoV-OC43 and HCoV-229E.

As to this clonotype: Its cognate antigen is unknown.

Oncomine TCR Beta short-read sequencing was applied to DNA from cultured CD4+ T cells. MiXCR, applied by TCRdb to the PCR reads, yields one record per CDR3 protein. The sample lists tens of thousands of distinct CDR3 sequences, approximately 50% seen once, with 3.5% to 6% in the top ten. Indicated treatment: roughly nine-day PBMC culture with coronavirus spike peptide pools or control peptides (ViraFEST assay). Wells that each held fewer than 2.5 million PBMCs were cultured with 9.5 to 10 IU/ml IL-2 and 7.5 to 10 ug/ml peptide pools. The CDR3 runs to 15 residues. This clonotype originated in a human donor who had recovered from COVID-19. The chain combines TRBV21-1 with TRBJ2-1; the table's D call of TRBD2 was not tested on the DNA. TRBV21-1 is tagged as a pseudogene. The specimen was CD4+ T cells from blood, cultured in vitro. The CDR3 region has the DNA TGTGCCAGCAGCAAAGGTTGGACTAGTTCAGCTGAGCAGTTCTTC. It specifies CASSKGWTSSAEQFF.